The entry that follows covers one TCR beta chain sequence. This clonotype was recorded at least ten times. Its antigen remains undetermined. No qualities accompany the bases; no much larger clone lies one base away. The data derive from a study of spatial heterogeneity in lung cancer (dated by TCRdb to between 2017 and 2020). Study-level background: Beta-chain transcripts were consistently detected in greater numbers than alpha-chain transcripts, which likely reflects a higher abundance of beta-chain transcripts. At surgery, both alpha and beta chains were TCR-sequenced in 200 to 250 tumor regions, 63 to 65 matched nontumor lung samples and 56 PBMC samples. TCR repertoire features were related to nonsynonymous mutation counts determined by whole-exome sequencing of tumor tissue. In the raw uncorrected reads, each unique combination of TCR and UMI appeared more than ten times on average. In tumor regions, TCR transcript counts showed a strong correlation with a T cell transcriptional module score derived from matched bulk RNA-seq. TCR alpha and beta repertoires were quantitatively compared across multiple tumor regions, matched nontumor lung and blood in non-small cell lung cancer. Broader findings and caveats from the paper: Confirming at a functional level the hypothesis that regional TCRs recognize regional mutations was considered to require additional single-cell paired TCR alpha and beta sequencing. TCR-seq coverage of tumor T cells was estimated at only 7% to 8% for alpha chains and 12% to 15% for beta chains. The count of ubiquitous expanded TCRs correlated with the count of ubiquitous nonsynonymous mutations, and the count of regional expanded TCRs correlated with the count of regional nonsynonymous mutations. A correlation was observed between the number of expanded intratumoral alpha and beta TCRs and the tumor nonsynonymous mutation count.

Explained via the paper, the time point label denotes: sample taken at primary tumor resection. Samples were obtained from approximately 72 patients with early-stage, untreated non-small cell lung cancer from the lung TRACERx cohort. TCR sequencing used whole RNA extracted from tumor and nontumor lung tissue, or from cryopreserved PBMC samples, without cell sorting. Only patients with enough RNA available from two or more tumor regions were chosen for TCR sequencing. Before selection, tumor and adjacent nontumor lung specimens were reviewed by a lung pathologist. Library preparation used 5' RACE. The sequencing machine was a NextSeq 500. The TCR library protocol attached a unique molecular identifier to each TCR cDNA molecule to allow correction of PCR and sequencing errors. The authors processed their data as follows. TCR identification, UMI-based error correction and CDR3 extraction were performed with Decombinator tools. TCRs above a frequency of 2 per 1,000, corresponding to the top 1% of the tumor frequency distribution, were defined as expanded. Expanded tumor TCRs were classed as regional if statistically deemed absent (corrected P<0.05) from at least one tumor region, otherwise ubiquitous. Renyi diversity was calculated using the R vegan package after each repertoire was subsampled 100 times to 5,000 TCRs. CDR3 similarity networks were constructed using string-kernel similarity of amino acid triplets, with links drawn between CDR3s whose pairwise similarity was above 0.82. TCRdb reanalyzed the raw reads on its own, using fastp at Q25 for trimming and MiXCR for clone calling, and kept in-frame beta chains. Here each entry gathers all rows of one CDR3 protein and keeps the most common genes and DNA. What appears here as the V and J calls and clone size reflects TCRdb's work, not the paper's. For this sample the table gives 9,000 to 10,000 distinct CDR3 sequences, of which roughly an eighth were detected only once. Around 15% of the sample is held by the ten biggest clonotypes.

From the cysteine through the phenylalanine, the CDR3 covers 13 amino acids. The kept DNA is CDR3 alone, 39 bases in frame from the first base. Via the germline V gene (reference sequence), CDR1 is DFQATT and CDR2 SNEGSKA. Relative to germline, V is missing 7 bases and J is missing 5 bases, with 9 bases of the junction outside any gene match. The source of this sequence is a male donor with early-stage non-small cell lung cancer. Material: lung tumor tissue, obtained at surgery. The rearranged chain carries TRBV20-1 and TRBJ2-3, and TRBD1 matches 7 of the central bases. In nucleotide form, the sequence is TGCAGTGTTTCAAGGCGACAGGGAGATACGCAGTATTTT. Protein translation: CSVSRRQGDTQYF.